These 10 T cell receptor beta chains came from one sample sequenced in a study of blood T cell repertoires in COVID-19. Clones were sequenced by immunoSEQ multiplex PCR, and TCRdb holds only the in-frame ones, with some missing. The profile shows about 370,000 clones, around 91% of them singletons. Sequenced input: PBMCs or T cells enriched from blood (not recorded which). Every receptor here comes from a man aged 18 to 30 who had recovered from COVID-19.

V and J are TRBV12-5 and TRBJ2-7; 7 bases are a match to TRBD2. CDR1 is LGHNT, CDR2 FRNRAP, per germline. The CDR3 loop spans 14 amino acids. Trimming at V came to 7 bases and at J to 3 bases, leaving 9 bases not matched to a gene. The CDR3 nucleotides are TGTGCTAGTGCTCCCGGGGGGAGCTTCTACGAGCAGTACTTC. Translating gives CASAPGGSFYEQYF.

This clone was recorded only once. The rearrangement uses TRBV3-1 (or the pseudogene TRBV3-2) and TRBJ1-1; a weak D match, TRBD1 (6 bases). Germline CDR1 LGHDT, CDR2 YNNKEL (reference sequence). Trimming stripped 2 bases from V and 1 base from J, with 11 bases between. This CDR3 is built from 15 residues. The CDR3 region has the DNA TGTGCCAGCAGCCAAATTTCGACAGGGAACACTGAAGCTTTCTTT. Protein: CASSQISTGNTEAFF.

The V and J genes are TRBV19 and TRBJ1-6; D call uncertain. CDR1 is LNHDA, CDR2 SQIVND, per germline (reference sequence). The V and J ends lost 5 bases and 2 bases respectively, with 16 bases between them. This CDR3 is built from 17 residues. The CDR3 region is CASSPSPGFAYNSPLHF. CDR3 DNA: TGTGCCAGTAGTCCGTCCCCGGGGTTCGCCTATAATTCACCCCTCCACTTT.

The chain couples TRBV6-5 to TRBJ1-2; maybe TRBD1 (6 bases). The V gene's germline CDR1 is MNHEY and CDR2 SVGAGI. This CDR3 is built from 15 residues. V lost 2 bases to trimming and J lost 4 bases, with 14 bases between them. The CDR3 nucleotides read TGTGCCAGCAGTTACGTTTTCGGGACACCCTATGGCTACACCTTC. This translates into CASSYVFGTPYGYTF.

The J gene is TRBJ2-7, the V gene TRBV19; 8 bases match TRBD1. V was clipped by 5 bases and J by 2 bases; unmatched bases: 5. The germline V gene encodes CDR1 LNHDA and CDR2 SQIVND (reference sequence). The CDR3 spans 14 residues. This chain's CDR3 is CASSSQGEAYEQYF. The DNA of the CDR3 is TGTGCCAGTAGTTCACAGGGGGAGGCCTACGAGCAGTACTTC.

The chain couples TRBV7-6 to TRBJ1-6, with 9 positions matching TRBD1. The CDR3 runs 15 residues. V gave up 5 bases and J gave up 7 bases; unmatched junction bases: 6. Looked up from germline, CDR1 is SGHVS and CDR2 is FNYEAQ. In DNA, the CDR3 is TGTGCCAGCAGCCCCCTAACAGGGGGCAATTCACCCCTCCACTTT. Translated: CASSPLTGGNSPLHF.

A few counts support this clone. This chain joins TRBV9 and TRBJ2-2; 7 bases fit TRBD1. CDR1 and CDR2 (germline): SGDLS, YYNGEE. The CDR3 runs to 15 residues. The trim removed 4 bases at V and 7 bases at J, leaving 10 bases unmatched. This CDR3 is CASSSRQGRGGELFF. CDR3 sequence (DNA): TGTGCCAGCAGCTCCAGACAGGGAAGGGGCGGGGAGCTGTTTTTT.

The chain couples TRBV7-2 to TRBJ2-2, with a weak D call TRBD2 (6 bases). The CDR3 spans 14 residues. Trimming removed 10 bases from V and 1 base from J, with 13 bases in between. CDR1 is SGHTA and CDR2 is FQGNSA in the germline V gene. The CDR3 nucleotides read TGTGCCACTCGGTGGGGGGAGAACACCGGGGAGCTGTTTTTT. Residues: CATRWGENTGELFF.

CDR3 sequence: CASSYYSNRGHYTEAFF. In DNA, the CDR3 is TGTGCCAGCAGTTACTACTCGAACAGGGGGCATTACACTGAAGCTTTCTTT. The gene calls are TRBV6-2 or TRBV6-3 and TRBJ1-1, with TRBD1 matching over 9 bases. The CDR3 spans 17 residues. CDR1 and CDR2 (germline): MNHEY, SVGEGT. V dropped 1 base and J dropped 3; count of bases not matched to a gene: 9.

This rearrangement joins TRBV19 to TRBJ2-7, with TRBD2 matching over 11 bases. Germline lookup yields CDR1 LNHDA and CDR2 SQIVND (reference sequence). J was trimmed by 2 bases and V by 4 bases; bases with no gene match: 4. The CDR3 is made up of 15 amino acids. The DNA of the CDR3 is TGTGCCAGTAGTACGGGGACTAGCGGAACCTACGAGCAGTACTTC. Protein: CASSTGTSGTYEQYF.